This T cell receptor (beta chain) came from a study of prognosis after radiotherapy for stage I lung cancer. From genomic DNA, TCR beta CDR3 was amplified by two-round multiplex PCR. It was primers specific to each TRBV and TRBJ gene that first-round PCR used. TCRdb analysed the multiplex PCR reads with MiXCR anew, one entry per CDR3 protein. Among 31,000 or so distinct CDR3 sequences listed, about half were seen once. In germline, CDR1 is SGHTS, CDR2 YDEGEE. V was cut by 1 base and J by 12 bases, with 8 bases left in between. The CDR3 is 11 residues long. The TCR originated in a donor of 50 years or more with non-small cell lung cancer. The starting material was PBMCs, obtained before or after stereotactic body radiation therapy (not recorded which). The rearrangement joins TRBV5-8 to TRBJ2-1; D ambiguous. The CDR3 DNA sequence: TGTGCCAGCAGCTTGTATGGTGGGCAGTTCTTC. It specifies CASSLYGGQFF.